This T cell receptor (beta chain) stems from a study of beta chain features in type 1 diabetes. CD4+ naive, central memory, regulatory and stem cell-like memory subsets were isolated by sorting on CD45RO/CCR7/CD25/CD127/CD95/CD27. Post-sort purity exceeded 98% for all sorted populations. Study conclusions and caveats: Within the patient group, naive, central memory and Treg TCRB repertoires appeared more similar to each other than within healthy donors.

CDR3 length: 14 residues. From germline, CDR1 is MNHNY and CDR2 SVGAGI (reference sequence). V shed 8 bases, J shed 5 bases, and the junction held 12 bases outside the gene matches. This clone was seen only a few times. Its antigen is still unknown. The isolated RNA, all of it, was reverse transcribed, so expressed TCRB transcripts were what got sequenced. Clones were read by immunoSEQ multiplex PCR, and TCRdb kept only the in-frame ones, dropping some. The repertoire includes about 110,000 clones, 30% to 50% of them detected once, and roughly 0.064% sits in the top ten. The V call is TRBV6-6, the J call TRBJ2-7, with 7 bases fitting TRBD2. This TCR came from a woman aged 18-29 years in good health. Sequenced: stem cell memory CD4+ T cells from blood. CDR3 DNA: TGTGCCAGCGGAGGGCGGGAGAGACGGAACGAGCAGTACTTC. It translates to CASGGRERRNEQYF.